The rows below give T cell receptor beta chains drawn from one sample of a study of blood T cell repertoires in COVID-19. TCRdb's table, derived via immunoSEQ multiplex PCR, lists solely in-frame clones and lacks some. The sample contains 130,000 to 150,000 clones, around 80% of which appear only once. Sequencing input: peripheral blood. The receptors come from a man in his fifties or sixties with active or convalescent COVID-19. The CDR3 runs from the conserved cysteine through the conserved F or W. Each record gives: V gene, J gene, CDR3 length, clone size, D gene, CDR3 protein, CDR3 DNA. The D gene is left open where the match is weak. Clone size appears in some rows only: once, few, many, or a class for an expanded clone.

v_gene: TRBV14
j_gene: TRBJ1-2
len: 12
abundance: NA
d_gene: TRBD1
CDR3aa: CASEGQSYGYTF
CDR3nt: TGTGCCAGCGAGGGACAGTCCTATGGCTACACCTTC

v_gene: TRBV20-1
j_gene: TRBJ1-5
len: 13
abundance: once
d_gene: TRBD1
CDR3aa: CSASQGANQPQHF
CDR3nt: TGCAGTGCTAGTCAGGGGGCAAATCAGCCCCAGCATTTT

v_gene: TRBV19
j_gene: TRBJ2-7
len: 15
abundance: NA
d_gene: NA
CDR3aa: CASTPGMGGYYEQYF
CDR3nt: TGTGCCAGTACCCCCGGAATGGGGGGATACTACGAGCAGTACTTC

v_gene: TRBV7-2
j_gene: TRBJ1-5
len: 15
abundance: NA
d_gene: NA
CDR3aa: CASSLGSGGNQPQHF
CDR3nt: TGTGCCAGCAGCTTAGGATCCGGGGGCAATCAGCCCCAGCATTTT

v_gene: TRBV6-1
j_gene: TRBJ2-1
len: 14
abundance: once
d_gene: NA
CDR3aa: CASSDGPPGDEQFF
CDR3nt: TGTGCCAGCAGTGACGGGCCCCCCGGGGATGAGCAGTTCTTC

v_gene: TRBV5-1
j_gene: TRBJ2-5
len: 15
abundance: NA
d_gene: NA
CDR3aa: CASSLAPGLQETQYF
CDR3nt: TGCGCCAGCAGCTTGGCCCCGGGACTCCAAGAGACCCAGTACTTC

v_gene: TRBV28
j_gene: TRBJ2-3
len: 18
abundance: NA
d_gene: TRBD2
CDR3aa: CASTMGGTSGGGTDTQYF
CDR3nt: TGTGCCAGCACCATGGGAGGGACTAGCGGGGGGGGCACAGATACGCAGTATTTT

v_gene: TRBV5-1
j_gene: TRBJ1-2
len: 15
abundance: NA
d_gene: NA
CDR3aa: CASSPTSRGDYGYTF
CDR3nt: TGCGCCAGCAGCCCGACGTCTAGAGGTGACTATGGCTACACCTTC

v_gene: TRBV12-3/TRBV12-4
j_gene: TRBJ2-4
len: 13
abundance: NA
d_gene: NA
CDR3aa: CASSFGVGNIQYF
CDR3nt: TGTGCCAGCAGTTTTGGTGTCGGGAACATTCAGTACTTC

v_gene: TRBV4-3
j_gene: TRBJ2-2
len: 16
abundance: NA
d_gene: TRBD2
CDR3aa: CASSQPGGLVTGELFF
CDR3nt: TGCGCCAGCAGCCAACCGGGGGGGCTTGTCACCGGGGAGCTGTTTTTT

v_gene: TRBV7-7
j_gene: TRBJ2-7
len: 13
abundance: NA
d_gene: NA
CDR3aa: CASSPGGHYEQYF
CDR3nt: TGTGCTAGCAGCCCCGGGGGGCACTACGAGCAGTACTTC

v_gene: TRBV29-1
j_gene: TRBJ1-2
len: 15
abundance: NA
d_gene: TRBD1
CDR3aa: CSVARIQQGAGGYTF
CDR3nt: TGCAGCGTTGCGAGGATCCAGCAGGGGGCAGGTGGCTACACCTTC

v_gene: TRBV14
j_gene: TRBJ1-2
len: 12
abundance: once
d_gene: NA
CDR3aa: CASSQGLYGYTF
CDR3nt: TGTGCCAGCAGCCAAGGGCTCTATGGCTACACCTTC

v_gene: TRBV7-6
j_gene: TRBJ1-5
len: 15
abundance: NA
d_gene: TRBD1
CDR3aa: CASSPGGADNQPQHF
CDR3nt: TGTGCCAGCAGCCCAGGGGGCGCGGACAATCAGCCCCAGCATTTT

v_gene: TRBV30
j_gene: TRBJ1-5
len: 13
abundance: few
d_gene: NA
CDR3aa: CAWSKGAGQPQHF
CDR3nt: TGTGCCTGGAGTAAAGGGGCAGGTCAGCCCCAGCATTTT

v_gene: TRBV18
j_gene: TRBJ2-1
len: 14
abundance: NA
d_gene: TRBD1
CDR3aa: CASSQTQGAGEQFF
CDR3nt: TGTGCCAGCTCACAGACACAGGGGGCCGGTGAGCAGTTCTTC

v_gene: TRBV6-6
j_gene: TRBJ1-5
len: 14
abundance: NA
d_gene: TRBD1
CDR3aa: CASTEQGSSQPQHF
CDR3nt: TGTGCCAGCACTGAACAGGGGAGCAGTCAGCCCCAGCATTTT

v_gene: TRBV4-1
j_gene: TRBJ1-1
len: 15
abundance: NA
d_gene: NA
CDR3aa: CASSQVLRGNTEAFF
CDR3nt: TGCGCCAGCAGCCAAGTATTAAGGGGGAACACTGAAGCTTTCTTT

v_gene: TRBV24-1
j_gene: TRBJ1-2
len: 14
abundance: few
d_gene: TRBD1
CDR3aa: CATSETGVDYGYTF
CDR3nt: TGTGCCACCAGTGAGACAGGGGTGGACTATGGCTACACCTTC

v_gene: TRBV19
j_gene: TRBJ2-5
len: 14
abundance: NA
d_gene: TRBD1
CDR3aa: CASSPGTGVWTQYF
CDR3nt: TGTGCCAGTAGTCCGGGGACAGGTGTCTGGACCCAGTACTTC